The present T cell receptor beta chain was sequenced within a study of Graves' ophthalmopathy and Graves' hyperthyroidism. The TCR beta CDR3 regions underwent amplification from RNA transcripts. An initial RT-PCR round employing HTBI primers preceded a second-round multiplex PCR. TCRdb independently ran MiXCR on the multiplex PCR reads; one entry per CDR3 protein. Of hundreds of thousands of distinct CDR3 sequences in the sample, over 40% are singletons; the top ten hold around 3.3%. This receptor was identified in an adult man with Graves' ophthalmopathy. Specimen: peripheral blood.

CDR3 loop: CASSSSYVLTF. CDR3 DNA: TGCGCCAGCAGCTCGTCCTACGTCCTGACTTTC. The genes are TRBV5-1 and TRBJ2-6; D not resolved. The CDR3 is 11 amino acids. Trimming took 3 bases from V and 11 from J, leaving 6 bases between them. CDR1 SGHRS and CDR2 YFSETQ come from the germline V gene.